This T cell receptor beta chain was sequenced for a study of prognosis after radiotherapy for stage I lung cancer. Multiplex PCR in two rounds served to amplify TCR beta CDR3 from genomic DNA. Primers specific to each TRBV and TRBJ gene drove first-round PCR. In TCRdb, the multiplex PCR reads were re-called with MiXCR into one record per CDR3 protein. The sample holds fewer than 30,000 distinct CDR3 sequences, 35% to 55% seen once. The CDR3 contains 14 residues. Trimming pared 3 bases from V and 3 bases from J, leaving 14 bases between. CDR1 is DFQATT, CDR2 SNEGSKA, per germline (reference sequence). About this clonotype itself: With a much larger clone just one base away, this may be a read error.

The specimen was PBMCs, collected before or after stereotactic body radiation therapy (not recorded which). This receptor was identified in a donor of 50 years or more with non-small cell lung cancer. V usage is TRBV20-1 and J usage is TRBJ1-2; weak D call: TRBD1 (5 bases). CDR3 sequence: CSASLGGSYYGYTF. CDR3 nucleotide sequence: TGCAGTGCTAGTCTTGGGGGGAGTTACTATGGCTACACCTTC.